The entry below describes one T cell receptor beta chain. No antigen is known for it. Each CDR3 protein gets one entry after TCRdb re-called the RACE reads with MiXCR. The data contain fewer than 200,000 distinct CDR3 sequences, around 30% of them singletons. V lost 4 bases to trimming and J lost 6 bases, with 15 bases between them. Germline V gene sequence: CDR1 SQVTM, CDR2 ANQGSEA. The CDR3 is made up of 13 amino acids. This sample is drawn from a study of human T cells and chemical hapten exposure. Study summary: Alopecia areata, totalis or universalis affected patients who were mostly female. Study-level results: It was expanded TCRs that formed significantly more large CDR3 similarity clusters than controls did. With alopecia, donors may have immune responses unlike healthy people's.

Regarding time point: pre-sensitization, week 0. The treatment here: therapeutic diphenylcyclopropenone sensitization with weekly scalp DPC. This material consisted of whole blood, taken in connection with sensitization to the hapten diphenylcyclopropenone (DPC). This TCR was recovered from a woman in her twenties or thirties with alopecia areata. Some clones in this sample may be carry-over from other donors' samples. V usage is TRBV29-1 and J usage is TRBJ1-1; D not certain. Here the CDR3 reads CSVGYGFISEAFF. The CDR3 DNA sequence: TGCAGCGTTGGTTATGGGTTTATTTCTGAAGCTTTCTTT.